Listed below are T cell receptor beta chains from one sample, sequenced in a study of shared clonotypes between healthy human individuals. Assay: immunoSEQ multiplex PCR; the TCRdb copy retains only in-frame clones and omits some. The sample lists a few million clones; approximately 92% were seen once. Sequenced material: naive CD4+ T cells sorted from blood. Source of these receptors: a man aged 18 to 29 in good health. The CDR3 runs from the conserved cysteine through the conserved F or W. Each record gives: D gene, clone size, J gene, V gene, CDR3 DNA, CDR3 protein. The D gene is left open where the match is weak. Rows give clone size only sometimes, using once, few, many, or a class for an expanded clone.

D: .; size: .; J: TRBJ1-6; V: TRBV27; DNA: TGTGCCAGCAGTTTCCCAGGGGTGCCTAATTCACCCCTCCACTTT; CDR3: CASSFPGVPNSPLHF
D: .; size: .; J: TRBJ2-5; V: TRBV30; DNA: TGTGCCTGGAGTGTCTGGGGAGGAGAGACCCAGTACTTC; CDR3: CAWSVWGGETQYF
D: .; size: .; J: TRBJ1-1; V: TRBV7-2; DNA: TGTGCCAGCAGCTTGGACACTCCGACAGTGAACACTGAAGCTTTCTTT; CDR3: CASSLDTPTVNTEAFF
D: .; size: few; J: TRBJ1-1; V: TRBV28; DNA: TGTGCCAGCAATTTCGCTGCTAGGGAAGCTTTCTTT; CDR3: CASNFAAREAFF
D: TRBD1; size: .; J: TRBJ2-5; V: TRBV5-1; DNA: TGCGCCAGCAGCCCCACGACCGGACAGGGGGAGACCCAGTACTTC; CDR3: CASSPTTGQGETQYF
D: .; size: .; J: TRBJ1-1; V: TRBV6-1; DNA: TGTGCCAGTCAGATGAACACTGAAGCTTTCTTT; CDR3: CASQMNTEAFF
D: .; size: .; J: TRBJ1-1; V: TRBV2; DNA: TGTGCCAGCAGGACAGCTATGAACACTGAAGCTTTCTTT; CDR3: CASRTAMNTEAFF
D: TRBD2; size: .; J: TRBJ2-3; V: TRBV7-2; DNA: TGTGCCAGCAGCTTAGGTGGTAGCGGGAGGACCCTCACAGATACGCAGTATTTT; CDR3: CASSLGGSGRTLTDTQYF
D: .; size: .; J: TRBJ1-1; V: TRBV11-2; DNA: TGTGCCAGCAGCTTAGCCCAGGGGTGGAATGAAGCTTTCTTT; CDR3: CASSLAQGWNEAFF
D: .; size: few; J: TRBJ2-7; V: TRBV21-1; DNA: TGTGCCAGCAGCAAAGTTCATTTTCATTACGAGCAGTACTTC; CDR3: CASSKVHFHYEQYF
D: .; size: .; J: TRBJ1-1; V: TRBV18; DNA: TGTGCCAGCTCCGCGGGACCCATGAACACTGAAGCTTTCTTT; CDR3: CASSAGPMNTEAFF
D: .; size: .; J: TRBJ1-1; V: TRBV9; DNA: TGTGCCAGCAGCGTAGCAGGGAGAGGCACTGAAGCTTTCTTT; CDR3: CASSVAGRGTEAFF
D: .; size: .; J: TRBJ2-5; V: TRBV7-2; DNA: TGTGCCAGCAGCTTTTCCCGGGGGCGCGAGACCCAGTACTTC; CDR3: CASSFSRGRETQYF
D: .; size: .; J: TRBJ2-5; V: TRBV21-1; DNA: TGTGCCAGCAGTCCGGGACAGGGGCAGGAGACCCAGTACTTC; CDR3: CASSPGQGQETQYF
D: .; size: .; J: TRBJ1-4; V: TRBV30; DNA: TGTGCCTGGAGCAGGGCTCCCTATAATGAAAAACTGTTTTTT; CDR3: CAWSRAPYNEKLFF
D: .; size: once; J: TRBJ2-2; V: TRBV12-5; DNA: TGTGCTAGTGGTCCCCTCATAGCCGGGGAGCTGTTTTTT; CDR3: CASGPLIAGELFF
D: TRBD1; size: .; J: TRBJ1-1; V: TRBV25-1; DNA: TGTGCCAGCAGTCCCGGGACAGGGACTGGGACTGAAGCTTTCTTT; CDR3: CASSPGTGTGTEAFF
D: .; size: few; J: TRBJ1-1; V: TRBV10-3; DNA: TGTGCCACCCGACAGTACCAGAACACTGAAGCTTTCTTT; CDR3: CATRQYQNTEAFF
D: .; size: .; J: TRBJ2-3; V: TRBV27; DNA: TGTGCCAGCAGTTTTTCCGCCGGATTACAAGATACGCAGTATTTT; CDR3: CASSFSAGLQDTQYF
D: .; size: .; J: TRBJ1-1; V: TRBV5-6; DNA: TGTGCCAGCTCCCACTCAGCAGAGGGTTTTTTTGGCACTGAAGCTTTCTTT; CDR3: CASSHSAEGFFGTEAFF
D: .; size: .; J: TRBJ1-5; V: TRBV6-6; DNA: TGTGCCAGCAGTTACTCGATCCAGGGCAAGCAGCCCCAGCATTTT; CDR3: CASSYSIQGKQPQHF
D: .; size: .; J: TRBJ1-5; V: TRBV5-1; DNA: TGCGCCAGCAGCTTAGGACAGAGCAATCAGCCCCAGCATTTT; CDR3: CASSLGQSNQPQHF
D: TRBD1; size: few; J: TRBJ2-1; V: TRBV2; DNA: TGTGCCAGCAGTCAAGGACGGACAGGGGGCTACAATGAGCAGTTCTTC; CDR3: CASSQGRTGGYNEQFF
D: .; size: .; J: TRBJ2-5; V: TRBV2; DNA: TGTGCCAGCAGTGAAGCGGGGACGGCTCCTCAAGAGACCCAGTACTTC; CDR3: CASSEAGTAPQETQYF
D: .; size: .; J: TRBJ2-3; V: TRBV25-1; DNA: TGTGCCAGCAGTGAACCGAAGGGGGGGCAGACAGATACGCAGTATTTT; CDR3: CASSEPKGGQTDTQYF
D: TRBD1; size: .; J: TRBJ1-6; V: TRBV27; DNA: TGTGCCAGCAGTCCGGGACAGTATAATTCACCCCTCCACTTT; CDR3: CASSPGQYNSPLHF
D: .; size: .; J: TRBJ2-7; V: TRBV5-4; DNA: TGTGCCAGCACCCCCCTGGGGTACGAGCAGTACTTC; CDR3: CASTPLGYEQYF
D: TRBD2; size: .; J: TRBJ2-1; V: TRBV30; DNA: TGTGCCTGGAGTAGCGGGAGGGCAAATGAGCAGTTCTTC; CDR3: CAWSSGRANEQFF
D: .; size: .; J: TRBJ2-7; V: TRBV21-1; DNA: TGTGCCAGCAGCAGTACAGGGGTCCCCCATGTTCAGCAGTACTTC; CDR3: CASSSTGVPHVQQYF
D: TRBD1; size: .; J: TRBJ2-1; V: TRBV4-3; DNA: TGCGCCAGCAGCCATCTCTTGGCCGCCAAGGACAGGACCTACAATGAGCAGTTCTTC; CDR3: CASSHLLAAKDRTYNEQFF
D: TRBD1; size: .; J: TRBJ1-1; V: TRBV10-3; DNA: TGTGCCATCAGTGATACAGGGGGGAACACTGAAGCTTTCTTT; CDR3: CAISDTGGNTEAFF
D: .; size: .; J: TRBJ2-5; V: TRBV7-9; DNA: TGTGCCAGCAGTCTGTCCGGGGGCCGAGAGACCCAGTACTTC; CDR3: CASSLSGGRETQYF
D: .; size: .; J: TRBJ1-6; V: TRBV6-5; DNA: TGTGCCAGCAGTGCACAGGGTGGAGGTAATTCACCCCTCCACTTT; CDR3: CASSAQGGGNSPLHF
D: TRBD1; size: .; J: TRBJ2-1; V: TRBV5-8; DNA: TGTGCCAGCAGCTTGCTCGGACAGGGGTACAATGAGCAGTTCTTC; CDR3: CASSLLGQGYNEQFF
D: TRBD2; size: .; J: TRBJ2-1; V: TRBV19; DNA: TGTGCCAGTAGTGTAGCGGGGGCCTTGAAGGGGCAGTTCTTC; CDR3: CASSVAGALKGQFF
D: TRBD1; size: .; J: TRBJ1-5; V: TRBV30; DNA: TGTGCCTGGTCGGGACAGAGCAATCAGCCCCAGCATTTT; CDR3: CAWSGQSNQPQHF
D: .; size: .; J: TRBJ1-4; V: TRBV27; DNA: TGTGCCAGCAGTTTATCGTGGATCCGGCCCGAAAAACTGTTTTTT; CDR3: CASSLSWIRPEKLFF
D: TRBD1; size: .; J: TRBJ1-2; V: TRBV18; DNA: TGTGCCAGCTCATGGACAGGAACTAACTATGGCTACACCTTC; CDR3: CASSWTGTNYGYTF
D: TRBD1; size: .; J: TRBJ2-5; V: TRBV10-3; DNA: TGTGCCATCAGTGTTGGACAGGGGGCGCCGGAGACCCAGTACTTC; CDR3: CAISVGQGAPETQYF
D: TRBD2; size: .; J: TRBJ2-1; V: TRBV10-3; DNA: TGTGCCATCAGTGAGTTCCCGGGGACTAGCGGGGCGTACAATGAGCAGTTCTTC; CDR3: CAISEFPGTSGAYNEQFF
D: .; size: .; J: TRBJ2-1; V: TRBV10-3; DNA: TGTGCCACTGCCGGGCCCAATGAGCAGTTCTTC; CDR3: CATAGPNEQFF